The 20 T cell receptor beta chains below were found in one sample sequenced in a study of blood T cell repertoires in COVID-19. Produced via immunoSEQ multiplex PCR; TCRdb's table is partial and in-frame only. The sample consists of over 100,000 clones, 75% to 90% of them appearing once. Source material: peripheral blood. These TCRs come from a man aged 35 to 55 with acute or convalescent COVID-19.

The chain couples TRBV30 to TRBJ1-3; no reliable D call. Per the germline V gene, CDR1 is GTSNPN and CDR2 is SVGIG (reference sequence). The CDR3 extends over 13 amino acids. CDR3 sequence: CADTPRSGNTIYF. The CDR3 nucleotides are TGTGCAGATACCCCCAGGTCTGGAAACACCATATATTTT.

The CDR3 protein is CASRQLRDTEAFF. The CDR3 DNA is TGTGCCAGCAGACAACTGAGGGACACTGAAGCTTTCTTT. The rearrangement joins TRBV12-3 or TRBV12-4 to TRBJ1-1; no firm D call. Between the trimmed V and J ends, which lost 6 bases and 3 bases, there was a span of 11 bases. The CDR3 runs to 13 residues.

V and J are TRBV14 and TRBJ1-4; D ambiguous. Germline CDR1 is SGHDN and CDR2 is FVKESK. V was trimmed by 3 bases and J by 3 bases, leaving 17 bases between them. The CDR3 runs 17 residues. The CDR3 reads CASSQSNPGIANEKLFF. CDR3 nucleotides: TGTGCCAGCAGCCAGTCAAACCCCGGGATAGCTAATGAAAAACTGTTTTTT.

The rearrangement links TRBV10-3 to TRBJ1-1; a possible D gene is TRBD1 (6 bases). The germline V gene encodes CDR1 ENHRY and CDR2 SYGVKD. The CDR3 totals 17 residues. Trimming took 6 bases from V and 2 from J, leaving 22 bases between them. CDR3 bases: TGTGCCATCAGGCCCCAGGGGCAGGGGCTCGGTAACACTGAAGCTTTCTTT. Translating gives CAIRPQGQGLGNTEAFF.

The V and J genes are TRBV24-1 and TRBJ2-5, with 7 bases that match TRBD2. Per germline, CDR1 KGHDR and CDR2 SFDVKD. The CDR3 contains 16 residues. Trimming took 4 bases from V and 6 from J; bases not matched to a gene: 13. CDR3 sequence: CATSESVGGSGKTQYF. DNA of the CDR3: TGTGCCACCAGTGAATCCGTAGGCGGGAGTGGGAAGACCCAGTACTTC.

For the CDR3, the DNA is TGTGCCAGCAGTTGGCGGTATACTGAAGCTTTCTTT. This encodes CASSWRYTEAFF. The chain combines TRBV12-3 or TRBV12-4 with TRBJ1-1, with D hard to call. Deletions cut 4 bases from V and 5 bases from J, with 8 bases between. The CDR3 is 12 amino acids.

This chain connects TRBV2 to TRBJ2-1; D remains ambiguous. CDR1 and CDR2 (germline): SNHLY, FYNNEI. The CDR3 consists of 16 residues. Trimming removed 5 bases at V and 5 bases at J, with 19 bases between. In nucleotides, the CDR3 is TGTGCCAGCAGTTTTCTTGGAGCCCCCCAGAACAATGAGCAGTTCTTC. Its translation: CASSFLGAPQNNEQFF.

This chain connects TRBV18 to TRBJ2-7; no clear D gene. V was cut by 2 bases and J by 3 bases, with 8 bases left in between. Germline V gives CDR1 KGHSH, CDR2 LQKENI. The CDR3 extends over 13 amino acids. As DNA, the CDR3 is TGTGCCAGCTCACCAGAACAGTTCTACGAGCAGTACTTC. Translation gives CASSPEQFYEQYF.

J is TRBJ1-5 and V is TRBV5-5; 7 bases match TRBD1. J lost 2 bases, V lost 4 bases, and 6 bases had no gene match. The CDR3 is made up of 15 amino acids. Germline assignment: CDR1 SGHKS and CDR2 YYEKEE (reference sequence). In DNA, the CDR3 is TGTGCCAGCAGCCCCCTAACAGGGGGCAATCAGCCCCAGCATTTT. Translation gives CASSPLTGGNQPQHF.

At least ten counts were recorded for this clone. This rearrangement joins TRBV2 to TRBJ1-5, with 9 bases identical to TRBD1. This CDR3 comprises 13 residues. Germline V lookup: CDR1 SNHLY, CDR2 FYNNEI. Trimming removed 6 bases from V and 6 bases from J; junction bases left unmatched: 3. The CDR3 protein is CASRGQGTQPQHF. The CDR3 DNA is TGTGCCAGCAGGGGACAGGGTACTCAGCCCCAGCATTTT.

The chain recombines TRBV30 with TRBJ1-2, with D unclear. This CDR3 region has 13 residues. The germline V and J ends were trimmed by 2 bases and 3 bases, with 10 bases remaining between them. The germline V gene has CDR1 GTSNPN and CDR2 SVGIG (reference sequence). The CDR3 loop is CAWSPRRDYGYTF. The DNA of the CDR3 is TGTGCCTGGAGTCCCAGGCGAGACTATGGCTACACCTTC. Based on the CDR3 plus reference TRBV30 and TRBJ1-2, the full variable domain is SQTIHQWPATLVQPVGSPLSLECTVEGTSNPNLYWYRQAAGRGLQLLFYSVGIGQISSEVPQNLSASRPQDRQFILSSKKLLLSDSGFYLCAWSPRRDYGYTFGSGTRLTVV.

This chain uses TRBV2 with TRBJ2-1, with TRBD2 matching over 8 bases. This CDR3 comprises 14 residues. The germline V gene has CDR1 SNHLY and CDR2 FYNNEI. Trimming at V came to 6 bases and at J to 5 bases, leaving 6 bases not matched to a gene. The CDR3 region is CASRGGRSDNEQFF. Written as DNA, the CDR3 is TGTGCCAGCAGAGGCGGGAGGTCCGACAATGAGCAGTTCTTC.

The table lists this clone with a count of one. J is TRBJ1-1 and V is TRBV5-1, with a weak D call TRBD1 (6 bases). Germline assignment: CDR1 SGHRS and CDR2 YFSETQ. With 4 bases removed from V and 0 bases from J, the gap between germline ends came to 10 bases. The CDR3 length is 14 residues. The CDR3 region has the DNA TGCGCCAGCAGCGGAGGACAGATGAACACTGAAGCTTTCTTT. This encodes CASSGGQMNTEAFF.

The rearrangement uses TRBV11-2 and TRBJ2-5; D not certain. Trimming stripped 2 bases from V and 5 bases from J, with 9 bases between. Germline CDR1 reads SGHAT; CDR2 reads FQNNGV. This CDR3 region has 13 residues. This chain's CDR3 is CASSLIGRETQYF. Here the CDR3 DNA reads TGTGCCAGCAGCTTAATCGGTCGGGAGACCCAGTACTTC. The whole variable domain, filled in from reference TRBV11-2 and TRBJ2-5, reads EAGVAQSPRYKIIEKRQSVAFWCNPISGHATLYWYQQILGQGPKLLIQFQNNGVVDDSQLPKDRFSAERLKGVDSTLKIQPAKLEDSAVYLCASSLIGRETQYFGPGTRLLVL.

This CDR3 reads CASSLLNEQFF. CDR3 DNA sequence: TGTGCCAGCAGCTTACTCAATGAGCAGTTCTTC. The J gene is TRBJ2-1, the V gene TRBV7-9; D gene uncertain. The CDR3 has 11 residues. V shed 2 bases and J shed 6 bases, with 2 bases lying between them. Germline-derived CDR1 and CDR2 are SEHNR and FQNEAQ (reference sequence).

This clone appeared once. V and J are TRBV6-5 and TRBJ1-2; 10 bases line up with TRBD1. The V gene's germline CDR1 is MNHEY and CDR2 SVGAGI. The length of the CDR3 is 13 residues. V was clipped by 11 bases and J by 8 bases; unmatched bases: 11. In DNA form, the CDR3 reads TGTGCCCTTAGACAGGGGGCGAGAAAAGGCTACACCTTC. It encodes CALRQGARKGYTF.

This clone was recorded a few times. The CDR3 DNA is TGTGCCAGCAGCTTTACTCTTGGTTCACCCCTCCACTTT. Its translation is CASSFTLGSPLHF. The V and J genes are TRBV5-5 and TRBJ1-6; unclear D gene. This CDR3 contains 13 residues. Germline CDR1 SGHKS, CDR2 YYEKEE (reference sequence). V shed 2 bases and J shed 9 bases, with 9 bases lying between them. The entire variable domain, with the rest obtained from reference TRBV5-5 and TRBJ1-6, is as follows: DAGVTQSPTHLIKTRGQQVTLRCSPISGHKSVSWYQQVLGQGPQFIFQYYEKEERGRGNFPDRFSARQFPNYSSELNVNALLLGDSALYLCASSFTLGSPLHFGNGTRLTVT.

V gene TRBV9 combines with J gene TRBJ1-1, with TRBD1 as a possible D gene (5 bases). CDR3 size: 16 residues. Germline CDR1 and CDR2: SGDLS and YYNGEE. V lost 4 bases and J 2 bases, leaving 18 bases between the germline ends. CDR3 loop: CASSPQLPGLNTEAFF. Written as DNA, the CDR3 is TGTGCCAGCAGCCCACAATTACCGGGACTTAACACTGAAGCTTTCTTT.

The chain employs TRBV5-6 and TRBJ2-1; 8 bases agree with TRBD2. This CDR3 has 12 amino acids. Germline CDR1 reads SGHDT; CDR2 reads YYEEEE. J was trimmed by 9 bases and V by 3 bases; bases with no gene match: 2. In DNA form, the CDR3 reads TGTGCCAGCAGCTCGGGGGGGCGTGAGCAGTTCTTC. It is translated as CASSSGGREQFF.

The gene calls are TRBV6-2 or TRBV6-3 and TRBJ2-5, with no clear D. The germline gives CDR1 MNHEY, CDR2 SVGEGT. The CDR3 contains 14 residues. Trimming stripped 0 bases from V and 4 bases from J, with 9 bases between. This CDR3 reads CASSYSRSGETQYF. CDR3 sequence (DNA): TGTGCCAGCAGTTACTCCAGATCGGGAGAGACCCAGTACTTC.